This entry lists 16 T cell receptor beta chains sequenced from one sample in a study of cytomegalovirus exposure and HLA in healthy donors. Amplification used 60 Vbeta primers and 13 Jbeta primers. Sequencing was performed with immunoSEQ multiplex PCR; in TCRdb, only in-frame clones are kept and a portion is missing. The sample carries approximately 300,000 clones, 75% to 85% recorded once. The sequencing sample was made of PBMCs. These receptor sequences come from a girl aged 2 to 10 in good health and CMV-seronegative.

The chain is built from TRBV7-9 and TRBJ2-1; 9 bases line up with TRBD2. The CDR3 spans 15 residues. V shed 5 bases and J 7 bases; nucleotides not matched to a gene: 9. Germline V lookup: CDR1 SEHNR, CDR2 FQNEAQ (reference sequence). The CDR3 loop reads CASSRSGSGGNEQFF. The CDR3 nucleotides read TGTGCCAGCAGCCGTAGCGGGAGCGGGGGGAATGAGCAGTTCTTC. Full variable domain (missing parts from reference TRBV7-9 and TRBJ2-1): DTGVSQNPRHKITKRGQNVTFRCDPISEHNRLYWYRQTLGQGPEFLTYFQNEAQLEKSRLLSDRFSAERPKGSFSTLEIQRTEQGDSAMYLCASSRSGSGGNEQFFGPGTRLTVL.

The CDR3 sequence is CASSTGTGDSYNEQFF. CDR3 nucleotides: TGTGCCAGCAGCACCGGGACAGGGGACTCCTACAATGAGCAGTTCTTC. This chain uses TRBV7-3 with TRBJ2-1; 10 bases are shared with TRBD1. CDR1 is SGHTA and CDR2 is FQGTGA in the germline V gene. V trimming: 5 bases; J trimming: 0 bases; junction bases outside the gene matches: 4. The CDR3 has 16 residues.

This clone was seen more than once but under ten times. V gene TRBV5-1 combines with J gene TRBJ2-5, with D possibly matching TRBD2 (6 bases). The DNA end is a closer match to TRBJ2-7, so the J assignment may be wrong. Germline V lookup: CDR1 SGHRS, CDR2 YFSETQ. This CDR3 has 15 residues. CDR3 nucleotides: TGCGCCAGCAGCTTAGAACCCGGGGGTTCCTACGAGCAGTACTTC. This encodes CASSLEPGGSYEQYF.

The chain has TRBV7-7 and TRBJ2-2, with a possible D match to TRBD1 (5 bases). The CDR3 covers 13 residues. With 5 bases removed from V and 4 bases from J, the gap between germline ends came to 8 bases. Germline CDR1 SSHAT, CDR2 FNYEAQ (reference sequence). The CDR3 is CASSQDSTGELFF. The CDR3 DNA sequence: TGTGCCAGCAGCCAAGACAGCACCGGGGAGCTGTTTTTT. Complete variable domain (other parts from reference TRBV7-7 and TRBJ2-2): GAGVSQSPRYKVTKRGQDVTLRCDPISSHATLYWYQQALGQGPEFLTYFNYEAQPDKSGLPSDRFSAERPEGSISTLTIQRTEQRDSAMYRCASSQDSTGELFFGEGSRLTVL.

V and J are TRBV28 and TRBJ2-5, with a possible D match to TRBD1 (6 bases). The J call could be wrong; TRBJ2-7 is a better fit for the DNA end. Germline CDR1 is MDHEN and CDR2 is SYDVKM. The CDR3 has 15 residues. CDR3 protein: CASSPPTGKTYEQYF. CDR3 sequence (DNA): TGTGCCAGCAGTCCTCCGACAGGAAAGACCTACGAGCAGTACTTC.

J is TRBJ1-1 and V is TRBV11-2, with D unresolved. V was cut by 0 bases and J by 10 bases, with 15 bases left in between. CDR1 is SGHAT and CDR2 is FQNNGV in the germline V gene. The CDR3 is 14 residues long. CDR3 bases: TGTGCCAGCAGCTTAGAGCGGTCAGCCGCGGGAGCTTTCTTT. This encodes CASSLERSAAGAFF. Based on the CDR3 plus reference TRBV11-2 and TRBJ1-1, the full variable domain is EAGVAQSPRYKIIEKRQSVAFWCNPISGHATLYWYQQILGQGPKLLIQFQNNGVVDDSQLPKDRFSAERLKGVDSTLKIQPAKLEDSAVYLCASSLERSAAGAFFGQGTRLTVV.

This clone occurred a few times. The chain couples TRBV9 to TRBJ2-6; D gene ambiguous. V was trimmed by 0 bases and J by 0 bases, leaving 10 bases between them. Germline V gives CDR1 SGDLS, CDR2 YYNGEE. The CDR3 spans 17 residues. The CDR3 is CASSVDPQDSGANVLTF. The CDR3 DNA reads as TGTGCCAGCAGCGTAGACCCCCAGGACTCTGGGGCCAACGTCCTGACTTTC.

The V call is TRBV7-9, the J call TRBJ1-5; 7 bases align to TRBD1. The CDR3 is 15 residues long. The ends lost 0 bases at V and 7 bases at J; junction bases unmatched: 6. Per germline, CDR1 SEHNR and CDR2 FQNEAQ (reference sequence). As DNA, the CDR3 is TGTGCCAGCAGCTTAGCGCCTGGAGGGGGCCAGCCCCAGCATTTT. It specifies CASSLAPGGGQPQHF.

The chain carries TRBV7-8 and TRBJ2-7; 7 bases line up with TRBD2. CDR3 size: 14 residues. V was pared by 5 bases and J by 6 bases, with 10 bases of the junction left unmatched. Germline lookup yields CDR1 SGHVS and CDR2 FQNEAQ. CDR3 residues: CASSRTAGAREQYF. CDR3 coding DNA: TGTGCCAGCAGCCGGACTGCGGGAGCTCGCGAGCAGTACTTC.

The chain uses TRBV5-4 and TRBJ1-2; 9 bases line up with TRBD1. Germline V lookup: CDR1 SGHNT, CDR2 YYREEE (reference sequence). J lost 12 bases, V lost 0 bases, and 6 bases had no gene match. The CDR3 sequence is 13 residues long. The CDR3 here is CASSLVGTGKDTF. CDR3 nucleotides: TGTGCCAGCAGCTTGGTGGGGACAGGGAAGGACACCTTC.

The chain has TRBV5-6 and TRBJ1-1; 7 bases are shared with TRBD1. The CDR3 covers 15 residues. V trimming: 2 bases; J trimming: 2 bases; junction bases outside the gene matches: 6. Germline V gene sequence: CDR1 SGHDT, CDR2 YYEEEE. The CDR3 coding sequence is TGTGCCAGCAGCTTCATTGACAGGGAAAACACTGAAGCTTTCTTT. Its protein is CASSFIDRENTEAFF.

The chain joins TRBV7-9 to TRBJ2-7, with D unresolved. Germline loops: CDR1 SEHNR, CDR2 FQNEAQ (reference sequence). Trimming took 8 bases from V and 4 from J, leaving 12 bases between them. This CDR3 is 12 amino acids long. In DNA form, the CDR3 reads TGTGCCAGCCTTGGCGGAGAGTACGAGCAGTACTTC. It encodes CASLGGEYEQYF. The full variable domain, completed using reference TRBV7-9 and TRBJ2-7, is DTGVSQNPRHKITKRGQNVTFRCDPISEHNRLYWYRQTLGQGPEFLTYFQNEAQLEKSRLLSDRFSAERPKGSFSTLEIQRTEQGDSAMYLCASLGGEYEQYFGPGTRLTVT.

As concerns this clone: The CDR3 ends on some other residue instead of the conserved phenylalanine or tryptophan, so this is likely a read error. The J gene is TRBJ1-2, the V gene TRBV7-9; no firm D call. V was shortened by 1 base and J by 8 bases, with 11 bases between the two germline ends. Germline CDR1 SEHNR, CDR2 FQNEAQ (reference sequence). The CDR3 loop spans 13 amino acids. The CDR3, as DNA: TGTGCCAGCAGCTTAGAGGCCGAGATGGGCTACACCCTC. The encoded protein is CASSLEAEMGYTL.

The chain employs TRBV29-1 and TRBJ1-1; D perhaps matches TRBD1 (5 bases). The CDR3 has 12 amino acids. The germline V gene encodes CDR1 SQVTM and CDR2 ANQGSEA. V shed 6 bases and J shed 4 bases, with 12 bases lying between them. This CDR3 reads CSVSGGGTEAFF. DNA of the CDR3: TGCAGCGTGTCTGGGGGGGGCACTGAAGCTTTCTTT.

The rearrangement joins TRBV5-1 to TRBJ2-1, with 7 bases lining up with TRBD2. The J segment lost 5 bases and the V segment lost 4 bases, leaving 12 bases of the junction unmatched. Per germline, CDR1 SGHRS and CDR2 YFSETQ. CDR3 length: 16 residues. CDR3 residues: CASSAPLAVTDNEQFF. CDR3 coding DNA: TGCGCCAGCAGCGCACCCCTAGCGGTTACAGACAATGAGCAGTTCTTC.

The chain employs TRBV14 and TRBJ2-5; 9 bases line up with TRBD1. The germline V gene encodes CDR1 SGHDN and CDR2 FVKESK. After removal of 5 bases from V and 5 bases from J, the junction contained 9 bases not matched to a gene. The CDR3 is 15 amino acids. The CDR3 DNA reads as TGTGCCAGCAGCTCGGCACAGGGGGCGCGGGAGACCCAGTACTTC. Its translation is CASSSAQGARETQYF.